This TCR beta chain was observed in a study of cytomegalovirus exposure and HLA in healthy donors. Overall study context: A prior analysis found about 120 million unique TCR beta sequences from 150 million to 200 million T cells. The Caucasian-associated ancestry cluster held 65% to 90% of 350 to 450 genotyped donors. Study-wide findings and caveats: V- and J-gene trimming of TCR beta was linked (in a later analysis) to a missense DCLRE1C variant.

The length of the CDR3 is 15 residues. The trim removed 3 bases at V and 7 bases at J, leaving 14 bases unmatched. Germline-derived CDR1 and CDR2 are GTSNPN and SVGIG (reference sequence). PCR was performed using 60 Vbeta and 13 Jbeta primers. Sequencing used immunoSEQ multiplex PCR; TCRdb keeps in-frame clones, though not all of them. Of 180,000 or so clones listed, 70% to 90% were seen once; the top ten hold about a tenth. Notes on this clone: Its specificity is unknown.

This clonotype was obtained from a man aged 18 to 35 in good health and CMV-seropositive. The rearrangement links TRBV30 to TRBJ1-2; the match to TRBD1 covers 7 bases. Material for sequencing was PBMCs. Here the CDR3 DNA reads TGTGCCTGGAGGGTACAGACAGGGTGGAGAAGTGGCTACACCTTC. Translating it yields CAWRVQTGWRSGYTF.